Following are 16 T cell receptor beta chains from one sample sequenced in a study of blood T cell repertoires in COVID-19. Produced via immunoSEQ multiplex PCR; TCRdb's table is partial and in-frame only. The sample has a few hundred thousand clones, less than 90% seen once. The sequenced sample was PBMCs or T cells enriched from blood (not recorded which). The receptors were gathered from a woman between 45 and 65 years old who had recovered from COVID-19.

This clone came up a few times. V is TRBV27 and J is TRBJ1-6; 7 bases line up with TRBD1. Germline values: CDR1 MNHEY, CDR2 SMNVEV (reference sequence). The CDR3 loop spans 15 amino acids. The V gene end was trimmed by 5 bases and the J gene end by 6 bases; junction bases not matched to a gene: 7. The CDR3 nucleotides read TGTGCCAGCAGTCTAACACAGGGGTTTAATTCACCCCTCCACTTT. Translating gives CASSLTQGFNSPLHF.

This chain joins TRBV18 and TRBJ1-1; possibly TRBD1 for D (6 bases). The CDR3 is made up of 14 amino acids. V was clipped by 3 bases and J by 3 bases, with 11 bases between them. CDR1 is KGHSH, CDR2 LQKENI, per germline. The CDR3 region is CASSPTGRDTEAFF. The CDR3 nucleotides read TGTGCCAGCTCACCGACAGGCAGGGACACTGAAGCTTTCTTT.

The genes are TRBV2 and TRBJ2-1; 8 nucleotides match TRBD2. The CDR3 is 14 amino acids. Germline CDR1 SNHLY, CDR2 FYNNEI. Losses at the gene ends were 3 bases for V and 9 bases for J; bases not matched to a gene: 7. The CDR3 DNA follows: TGTGCCAGCAGTGATCCGGGGGGGGCTGGTGAGCAGTTCTTC. It translates to CASSDPGGAGEQFF.

V gene TRBV29-1 combines with J gene TRBJ1-2; TRBD1 is a possible D gene (6 bases). The CDR3 totals 15 residues. Germline-derived CDR1 and CDR2 are SQVTM and ANQGSEA. Trimming shortened V by 8 bases and J by 9 bases, and 28 bases separated the two germline ends. The CDR3 protein is CSSLLWKGGFRSYTF. DNA for the CDR3: TGCAGCTCCCTGTTGTGGAAAGGGGGATTTCGTAGCTACACCTTC. Using reference TRBV29-1 and TRBJ1-2 for the parts outside the CDR3, the full variable domain is SAVISQKPSRDICQRGTSLTIQCQVDSQVTMMFWYRQQPGQSLTLIATANQGSEATYESGFVIDKFPISRPNLTFSTLTVSNMSPEDSSIYLCSSLLWKGGFRSYTFGSGTRLTVV.

This rearrangement joins TRBV25-1 to TRBJ1-3; D ambiguous. V shed 8 bases and J shed 0 bases, with 11 bases lying between them. The CDR3 is 14 amino acids. Germline CDR1 is MGHDK and CDR2 is SYGVNS. In nucleotides, the CDR3 is TGTGCCAGCGCCGCCGGGAGCTCTGGAAACACCATATATTTT. Residues: CASAAGSSGNTIYF.

A single count supports this clone. The CDR3 spells CASSHRDRDGYQPQHF. In DNA form, the CDR3 reads TGTGCCAGCAGCCACCGGGACAGGGATGGTTATCAGCCCCAGCATTTT. The V gene is TRBV7-2, the J gene TRBJ1-5; 9 bases map to TRBD1. Unmatched junction bases numbered 10, after V lost 5 bases and J lost 5 bases. This CDR3 has 16 residues. CDR1 and CDR2 from the germline V gene are SGHTA and FQGNSA.

The J gene is TRBJ2-3, the V gene TRBV7-2, with no clear D. V lost 4 bases and J 0 bases, leaving 11 bases between the germline ends. CDR3 length equals 15 residues. Germline CDR1 and CDR2: SGHTA and FQGNSA. The CDR3 loop is CASSSDKTSTDTQYF. The CDR3 DNA reads TGTGCCAGCAGCTCCGACAAAACTAGCACAGATACGCAGTATTTT.

This clone has only one observation. V gene TRBV30 combines with J gene TRBJ2-2, with D tentatively TRBD1 (6 bases). Germline V CDR1 and CDR2: GTSNPN, SVGIG (reference sequence). CDR3 length: 13 residues. V was clipped by 5 bases and J by 1 base, with 8 bases between them. The CDR3 region is CAWEQGNTGELFF. The DNA of the CDR3 is TGTGCCTGGGAACAGGGGAACACCGGGGAGCTGTTTTTT.

V gene TRBV14 combines with J gene TRBJ2-7, with 7 bases identical to TRBD2. CDR3 size: 15 residues. Germline loops: CDR1 SGHDN, CDR2 FVKESK. Unmatched junction bases numbered 3, after V lost 1 base and J lost 0 bases. CDR3 region: CASSQAGGSSYEQYF. The DNA for the CDR3 is TGTGCCAGCAGCCAAGCCGGGGGGAGCTCCTACGAGCAGTACTTC.

The V and J genes are TRBV6-2 or TRBV6-3 and TRBJ1-5; 7 bases agree with TRBD1. The CDR3 is made up of 17 amino acids. Germline V gives CDR1 MNHEY, CDR2 SVGEGT. V was clipped by 2 bases and J by 1 base; unmatched bases: 8. CDR3 sequence (DNA): TGTGCCAGCAGTTACCCCGAGGGGGCGGGAAGCAATCAGCCCCAGCATTTT. Its protein product is CASSYPEGAGSNQPQHF.

This chain connects TRBV9 to TRBJ1-4; 9 bases are shared with TRBD1. This CDR3 contains 15 residues. From germline, CDR1 is SGDLS and CDR2 YYNGEE. V dropped 3 bases and J dropped 3; count of bases not matched to a gene: 3. CDR3 loop: CASSAGDRANEKLFF. The DNA of the CDR3 is TGTGCCAGCAGCGCCGGGGACAGGGCTAATGAAAAACTGTTTTTT.

V usage is TRBV6-2 or TRBV6-3 and J usage is TRBJ1-2; possible D gene TRBD1, 6 bases. Trimming left V 0 bases short and J 7 bases short, with 18 bases between. The germline V gene has CDR1 MNHEY and CDR2 SVGEGT. The CDR3 is 16 amino acids. CDR3 sequence: CASSYSAGASSAGYTF. Written as DNA, the CDR3 is TGTGCCAGCAGTTACTCTGCAGGGGCGTCATCTGCTGGCTACACCTTC.

The chain carries TRBV7-2 and TRBJ2-3, with TRBD2 matching 13 bases. V lost 4 bases to trimming and J lost 2 bases; unmatched junction nucleotides: 9. The CDR3 has 18 residues. The germline V gene encodes CDR1 SGHTA and CDR2 FQGNSA. CDR3: CASSSARTSGSHTDTQYF. The CDR3 DNA follows: TGTGCCAGCAGCTCAGCTAGGACTAGCGGGAGCCACACAGATACGCAGTATTTT.

In nucleotides, the CDR3 is TGTGCCACCAGCAGAGGGGGGGAGGGGTCGCCAGATACGCAGTATTTT. Protein sequence: CATSRGGEGSPDTQYF. This rearrangement joins TRBV15 to TRBJ2-3, with 7 bases aligning to TRBD2. V lost 1 base and J lost 4; bases outside the gene matches: 8. The CDR3 runs 16 residues. Germline-derived CDR1 and CDR2 are LNHNV and YYDKDF (reference sequence).

The J gene is TRBJ2-3, the V gene TRBV19, with 12 nucleotides matching TRBD2. V lost 5 bases and J lost 0; bases outside the gene matches: 9. CDR3 size: 18 residues. Germline CDR1 is LNHDA and CDR2 is SQIVND (reference sequence). This CDR3 reads CASSPPSGRAASTDTQYF. CDR3 DNA: TGTGCCAGTAGTCCTCCTAGCGGGAGGGCCGCTAGCACAGATACGCAGTATTTT.

This chain links TRBV15 with TRBJ2-6; 10 bases match TRBD1. The CDR3 length is 18 residues. With 3 bases clipped from V and 3 bases from J, the junction kept 8 bases outside the gene matches. The germline V gene encodes CDR1 LNHNV and CDR2 YYDKDF (reference sequence). CDR3 protein: CATSSRQGARGGANVLTF. The CDR3 region has the DNA TGTGCCACCAGCAGTAGACAGGGGGCACGGGGTGGGGCCAACGTCCTGACTTTC.